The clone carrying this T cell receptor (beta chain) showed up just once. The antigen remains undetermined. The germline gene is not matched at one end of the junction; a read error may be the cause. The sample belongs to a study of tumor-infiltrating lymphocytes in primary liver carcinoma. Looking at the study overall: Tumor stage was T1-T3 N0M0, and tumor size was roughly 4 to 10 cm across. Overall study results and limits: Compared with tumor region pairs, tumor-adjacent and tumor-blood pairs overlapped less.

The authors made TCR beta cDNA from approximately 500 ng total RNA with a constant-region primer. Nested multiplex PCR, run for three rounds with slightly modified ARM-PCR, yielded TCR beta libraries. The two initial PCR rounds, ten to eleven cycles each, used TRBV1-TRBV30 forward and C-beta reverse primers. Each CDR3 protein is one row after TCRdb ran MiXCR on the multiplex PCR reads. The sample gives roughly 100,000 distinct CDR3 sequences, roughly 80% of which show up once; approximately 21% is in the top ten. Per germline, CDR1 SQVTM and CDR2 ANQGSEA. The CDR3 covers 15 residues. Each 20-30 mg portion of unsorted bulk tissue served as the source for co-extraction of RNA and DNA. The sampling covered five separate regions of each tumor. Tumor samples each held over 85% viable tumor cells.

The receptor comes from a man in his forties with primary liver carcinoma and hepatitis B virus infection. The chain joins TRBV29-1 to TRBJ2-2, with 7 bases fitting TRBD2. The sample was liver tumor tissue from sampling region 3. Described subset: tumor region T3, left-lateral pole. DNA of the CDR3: TGCAGAGTTGGGACTACCGCGGTGAACACCGGGGAGCCGTTTTTT. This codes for CRVGTTAVNTGEPFF.